A selection of T cell receptor beta chains follows, all from one sample in a study of blood T cell repertoires in COVID-19. The method was immunoSEQ multiplex PCR; TCRdb's version includes in-frame clones alone and lacks a portion of them. The sample shows around 450,000 clones, less than 95% of them seen only once. The sequenced sample was PBMCs or T cells enriched from blood (not recorded which). These TCRs come from a man aged 18-30 years who had recovered from COVID-19. CDR3s leave out the opening cysteine and the closing phenylalanine or tryptophan. Some rows mark clone size as missing; the rest say once, few, many or name a class of expanded clone.

>TRBJ1-4|NA|TRBV2
ASRAYRDANEKLF
>TRBJ1-1|NA|TRBV11-2
ASSWGAGNTEAF
>TRBJ1-1|NA|TRBV19
ASSIGADRILSMDDTEAF
>TRBJ1-5|NA|TRBV2
ASKIGTANNQPQH
>TRBJ1-2|NA|TRBV7-9
ASSLALWGSSYGYT
>TRBJ1-1|NA|TRBV9
ASSVDPGSDTEAF
>TRBJ2-2|NA|TRBV5-1
ASSLGDRGAGELF
>TRBJ2-7|NA|TRBV2
ASSISYEQY
>TRBJ2-3|NA|TRBV7-9
ASSLDRETDTQY
>TRBJ2-5|NA|TRBV11-2
ASSPSIGVGETQY
>TRBJ1-1|once|TRBV19
ASSKAGASEAF
>TRBJ1-5|NA|TRBV10-3
AISESGTGSNQPQH
>TRBJ2-1|NA|TRBV7-3
ASSLKPGQTRNEQF
>TRBJ2-7|NA|TRBV28
ASSLGGSSYEQY
>TRBJ2-1|NA|TRBV19
ASIGRTSLVEEQF
>TRBJ1-5|NA|TRBV6-5
ASSYGPGNNQPQH
>TRBJ1-3|NA|TRBV9
ASSPTGGGGNTIY
>TRBJ2-7|NA|TRBV19
ASKNRASSEQY
>TRBJ2-2|few|TRBV6-5
ASSYRTTGGTGELF
>TRBJ1-4|NA|TRBV30
ACGTEDEKLF
>TRBJ1-1|NA|TRBV5-8
ASSLAGTGGWDTEAF
>TRBJ2-1|NA|TRBV11-3
ASSLNGRIYNEQF
>TRBJ2-7|NA|TRBV3-1/TRBV3-2
ASSQDAGSGEQY
>TRBJ1-3|NA|TRBV4-1
ASSQVRSVSGNTIY
>TRBJ2-5|NA|TRBV10-3
ASNTGGLQETQY
>TRBJ1-1|NA|TRBV2
ASSEARTGGTEAF
>TRBJ2-2|NA|TRBV24-1
ATSDPAIERSTGELF
>TRBJ2-1|NA|TRBV20-1
SASLTSGYNEQF
>TRBJ2-7|once|TRBV5-4
ASSFLAGAYEQY
>TRBJ2-7|NA|TRBV5-4
ASSARVAGVLPKDYEQY
>TRBJ1-1|NA|TRBV13
ASSGPSNTEAF
>TRBJ1-1|NA|TRBV3-1/TRBV3-2
ASSQDIGQGVNTEAF
>TRBJ2-1|NA|TRBV7-2
ASSLALVYNEQF
>TRBJ2-7|few|TRBV28
ASSLSTYEQY
>TRBJ1-5|NA|TRBV28
ASSGRVSRYSNQPQH
>TRBJ2-1|NA|TRBV24-1
ATSTGGDEQF
>TRBJ2-2|once|TRBV24-1
ATSDTSGPANTGELF
>TRBJ1-3|NA|TRBV10-3
AIRDRLGDTIY
>TRBJ2-7|NA|TRBV3-1/TRBV3-2
ASSQGPGSYEQY
>TRBJ1-3|NA|TRBV27
ASSLTGGGNTIY
>TRBJ1-2|NA|TRBV5-1
ASRSPGAGANYGYT
>TRBJ2-2|NA|TRBV3-1/TRBV3-2
ASSQRGLPNTGELF
>TRBJ1-2|NA|TRBV4-1
ASSQGAGGMGGYT
>TRBJ2-3|NA|TRBV19
ATSPGLRVPELGTDTQY
>TRBJ1-4|NA|TRBV6-6
ASSNKLTGTPFPATNEKLF
>TRBJ1-2|NA|TRBV5-4
ASWGQGVGYT
>TRBJ2-2|once|TRBV6-2/TRBV6-3
ASSYQNTNTGELF
>TRBJ2-3|NA|TRBV30
AWSVAGGGTILAGGH